The 27 T cell receptor beta chains presented below share a single source sample, sequenced in a study of neurological immune-mediated disorders. One entry per CDR3 protein results from TCRdb running MiXCR on the 5' RACE reads. The table lists some 38,000 distinct CDR3 sequences, around 2.9% of them singletons. The time point was: longitudinal time-point 1 (baseline). Specimen: PBMCs. These receptors came from an older woman with multiple sclerosis.

The table lists this clonotype with many counts. The V and J genes are TRBV7-9 and TRBJ2-3; D may be TRBD1 or TRBD2 (6 bases each). The germline V and J ends were trimmed by 4 bases and 4 bases, with 9 bases remaining between them. The V gene's germline CDR1 is SEHNR and CDR2 FQNEAQ (reference sequence). The CDR3 contains 13 residues. The CDR3, as DNA: TGTGCCAGCAGCTCCCGGGGGCCAGATACGCAGTATTTT. It encodes CASSSRGPDTQYF.

This clonotype was found many times. The rearrangement joins TRBV14 to TRBJ1-2; D gene uncertain. The CDR3 extends over 18 amino acids. Per the germline V gene, CDR1 is SGHDN and CDR2 is FVKESK. V was trimmed by 4 bases and J by 0 bases, leaving 21 bases between them. CDR3 sequence (DNA): TGTGCCAGCAGCCGTAATAGGTGGCGGCGGCGTACTAACTATGGCTACACCTTC. Protein: CASSRNRWRRRTNYGYTF.

This clonotype was counted ten times or more. The chain carries TRBV20-1 and TRBJ2-4; 8 nucleotides align to TRBD1. CDR3 length equals 14 residues. The ends lost 2 bases at V and 6 bases at J; junction bases unmatched: 6. CDR1 and CDR2 (germline): DFQATT, SNEGSKA (reference sequence). The CDR3 region has the DNA TGCAGTGCTAGACCTCAGGGGGCAAGAAACATTCAGTACTTC. Its translation is CSARPQGARNIQYF.

At least ten counts were recorded for this clonotype. The chain has TRBV2 and TRBJ1-2; tentatively, D is TRBD1 (6 bases). The CDR3 covers 14 residues. The germline V gene encodes CDR1 SNHLY and CDR2 FYNNEI. The germline V and J ends were trimmed by 6 bases and 1 base, with 12 bases remaining between them. The CDR3 sequence: CASSPTGDNYGYTF. The CDR3 DNA sequence: TGTGCCAGCAGCCCGACAGGAGATAACTATGGCTACACCTTC.

At least ten counts were recorded for this clonotype. This sequence joins TRBV12-3 or TRBV12-4 and TRBJ2-3; 9 positions agree with TRBD1. This CDR3 is built from 15 residues. The ends lost 8 bases at V and 1 base at J; junction bases unmatched: 7. The DNA of the CDR3 is TGTGCCAGCCGAGAAACAGGGGGCGGCACAGATACGCAGTATTTT. Translated, it gives CASRETGGGTDTQYF.

This clonotype was picked up many times. The rearrangement uses TRBV5-6 and TRBJ2-3; 12 bases align to TRBD2. Germline-derived CDR1 and CDR2 are SGHDT and YYEEEE. CDR3 size: 17 residues. V shed 4 bases and J 0 bases; nucleotides not matched to a gene: 6. The CDR3 DNA reads as TGTGCCAGCAGCAAACTAGCGGGGGGCTCTAGCACAGATACGCAGTATTTT. It codes for CASSKLAGGSSTDTQYF.

This clonotype has a count of ten or more. The V call is TRBV12-3 or TRBV12-4, the J call TRBJ2-1; 11 nucleotides match TRBD2. The CDR3 sequence is 16 residues long. The ends lost 1 base at V and 2 bases at J; junction bases unmatched: 1. In nucleotides, the CDR3 is TGTGCCAGCAGTTTAGGTAGCGGGGGGGCCTACAATGAGCAGTTCTTC. This sequence encodes CASSLGSGGAYNEQFF.

Many counts were recorded for this clonotype. The gene calls are TRBV6-5 and TRBJ1-2, with D unclear. Trimming took 6 bases from V and 9 from J, leaving 17 bases between them. Per the germline V gene, CDR1 is MNHEY and CDR2 is SVGAGI. The CDR3 covers 13 residues. CDR3 region: CASSPGRTGSYTF. For the CDR3, the DNA is TGTGCCAGCAGCCCCGGACGGACGGGGAGCTACACCTTC.

This clonotype was found many times. The chain recombines TRBV20-1 with TRBJ2-3; D may match TRBD1 or TRBD2 (5 bases each). V lost 5 bases and J lost 4, with 19 bases in between. The V gene's germline CDR1 is DFQATT and CDR2 SNEGSKA (reference sequence). The CDR3 sequence is 15 residues long. In DNA, the CDR3 is TGCAGTGCTGGGAGAGAGGGGTTCTTTTCAGATACGCAGTATTTT. The encoded protein is CSAGREGFFSDTQYF.

By sample share, this clonotype is medium-sized. CDR3 nucleotides: TGCGCCAGCAGTGAGGGGACATCGGTAGGGAATGAGCAGTTCTTC. It translates to CASSEGTSVGNEQFF. The chain employs TRBV10-1 and TRBJ2-1; perhaps TRBD1 as D (6 bases). The CDR3 is 15 amino acids. The germline CDR1 and CDR2 sequences are WNHNN and SYGVQD (reference sequence). V gave up 2 bases and J gave up 7 bases, with 15 bases separating them.

This clonotype showed up many times. V gene TRBV6-1 combines with J gene TRBJ2-1, with unresolved D. Germline loops: CDR1 MNHNS, CDR2 SASEGT. The germline V and J ends were trimmed by 0 bases and 8 bases, with 8 bases remaining between them. The CDR3 has 13 amino acids. Here the CDR3 DNA reads TGTGCCAGCAGTGAAGCGGGCCGCGATGAGCAGTTCTTC. Its protein is CASSEAGRDEQFF.

In its sample, this clonotype was seen a few times. The gene calls are TRBV3-1 and TRBJ1-2; D not resolved. V was cut by 2 bases and J by 8 bases, with 15 bases left in between. Looked up from germline, CDR1 is LGHDT and CDR2 is YNNKEL (reference sequence). The CDR3 is 14 amino acids. For the CDR3, the DNA is TGTGCCAGCAGCCAATATAAAAGGGCGGGAGGCTACACCTTC. The encoded protein is CASSQYKRAGGYTF.

In its sample, this clonotype ranks as large (0.1 to 1%). The rearrangement links TRBV5-1 to TRBJ2-7; D remains ambiguous. This CDR3 region has 11 residues. Looked up from germline, CDR1 is SGHRS and CDR2 is YFSETQ. V was pared by 2 bases and J by 4 bases, with 4 bases between. The CDR3 is CASSFRYEQYF. As DNA, the CDR3 is TGCGCCAGCAGCTTTAGGTACGAGCAGTACTTC.

This clonotype was picked up many times. The chain recombines TRBV20-1 with TRBJ2-5; D possibly corresponds to TRBD2 (6 bases). Germline CDR1 and CDR2: DFQATT and SNEGSKA (reference sequence). V was trimmed by 3 bases and J by 2 bases, leaving 7 bases between them. This CDR3 contains 12 residues. The CDR3, as DNA: TGCAGTGCTAGGCGGGGACAAGAGACCCAGTACTTC. This gives the protein CSARRGQETQYF.

This clonotype came up many times. The chain joins TRBV18 to TRBJ1-1, with D uncertain. V was cut by 3 bases and J by 1 base, with 6 bases left in between. The CDR3 loop spans 13 amino acids. Germline CDR1 and CDR2: KGHSH and LQKENI. The CDR3 DNA reads TGTGCCAGCTCACCCCCGGAGAACACTGAAGCTTTCTTT. It encodes CASSPPENTEAFF.

J is TRBJ1-2 and V is TRBV20-1; D possibly corresponds to TRBD1 (5 bases). V lost 4 bases, J lost 6 bases, and 12 bases lay in between. Germline V lookup: CDR1 DFQATT, CDR2 SNEGSKA (reference sequence). The CDR3 is 12 residues long. Written as DNA, the CDR3 is TGCAGTGCTACTACCTTGGGGGATGGCTACACCTTC. Protein: CSATTLGDGYTF.

This clonotype was seen repeatedly, ten times or more. The gene calls are TRBV6-5 and TRBJ1-6; D unresolved. V was cut by 0 bases and J by 6 bases, with 12 bases left in between. The CDR3 covers 16 residues. Germline V gives CDR1 MNHEY, CDR2 SVGAGI. The CDR3 DNA reads as TGTGCCAGCAGTTACTCTGTCACCTCTCGTAATTCACCCCTCCACTTT. It specifies CASSYSVTSRNSPLHF.

This clonotype was observed at least ten times. The chain has TRBV10-2 and TRBJ1-4, with D tentatively TRBD1 (5 bases). The V gene lost 4 bases and the J gene lost 4 bases, with 13 bases spanning the gap. Germline values: CDR1 WSHSY, CDR2 SAAADI. This CDR3 has 15 residues. CDR3 sequence (DNA): TGCGCCAGCAGTGGGGGAGGGGCGGGTAATGAAAAACTGTTTTTT. It is translated as CASSGGGAGNEKLFF.

This clonotype was recorded many times. One junction end disagrees with the germline gene, perhaps due to a read error. The chain joins TRBV20-1 to TRBJ1-6, with 10 bases fitting TRBD1. Germline CDR1 reads DFQATT; CDR2 reads SNEGSKA (reference sequence). This CDR3 contains 15 residues. CDR3 amino acids: CSAQGQGLYNSTLNF. The CDR3 coding sequence is TGCAGTGCCCAGGGACAGGGGCTGTATAATTCAACCCTCAACTTT.

This clonotype was counted many times. The gene calls are TRBV20-1 and TRBJ2-3; tentatively, D is TRBD2 (5 bases). The CDR3 sequence is 14 residues long. V was shortened by 1 base and J by 0 bases, with 8 bases between the two germline ends. Germline CDR1 DFQATT, CDR2 SNEGSKA (reference sequence). The chain's CDR3 is CSARAGGSTDTQYF. The CDR3 DNA follows: TGCAGTGCTAGAGCAGGAGGTAGCACAGATACGCAGTATTTT.

This clonotype was seen at least ten times. The chain joins TRBV28 to TRBJ2-7, with 7 positions matching TRBD1. Germline V gene lookup returns CDR1 MDHEN and CDR2 SYDVKM. This CDR3 spans 13 amino acids. V shed 7 bases and J 3 bases; nucleotides not matched to a gene: 6. CDR3 nucleotides: TGTGCCAGCACTACAGGGGTGGTCTACGAGCAGTACTTC. It codes for CASTTGVVYEQYF.

This clonotype came up many times. The chain is built from TRBV21-1 and TRBJ1-1. TRBV21-1 is classified as a pseudogene. CDR3 length: 12 amino acids. The CDR3 region has the DNA TGTGCCAGCAGCAACCCGAACACTGAAGCTTTCTTT. This codes for CASSNPNTEAFF.

At least ten counts were recorded for this clonotype. The genes are TRBV9 and TRBJ1-1; D gene ambiguous. The germline V gene encodes CDR1 SGDLS and CDR2 YYNGEE. CDR3 size: 14 residues. The V gene lost 4 bases and the J gene lost 3 bases, with 13 bases spanning the gap. DNA for the CDR3: TGTGCCAGCAGCACCCGTATTGGGGACACTGAAGCTTTCTTT. Translation: CASSTRIGDTEAFF.

This clonotype was counted at least ten times. This chain uses TRBV20-1 with TRBJ2-7, with 11 bases identical to TRBD1. The CDR3 has 14 residues. Looked up from germline, CDR1 is DFQATT and CDR2 is SNEGSKA (reference sequence). With 6 bases clipped from V and 5 bases from J, the junction kept 9 bases outside the gene matches. The CDR3 coding sequence is TGCAGTGCGGCCACCGGGACAGGGGGGAACGAGCAGTACTTC. The encoded protein is CSAATGTGGNEQYF.

This clonotype has ten or more counts. The gene calls are TRBV20-1 and TRBJ2-5; 13 bases fit TRBD2. Per the germline V gene, CDR1 is DFQATT and CDR2 is SNEGSKA (reference sequence). This CDR3 region has 19 residues. The J segment lost 0 bases and the V segment lost 1 base, leaving 11 bases of the junction unmatched. The DNA of the CDR3 is TGCAGTGCTAGAGCCAGACTAGCGGGGGGCCCGACAAACCAAGAGACCCAGTACTTC. Translation gives CSARARLAGGPTNQETQYF.

This clonotype was detected ten times or more. This chain connects TRBV7-2 to TRBJ2-2; D is uncertain. CDR1 is SGHTA, CDR2 FQGNSA, per germline. The CDR3 sequence is 14 residues long. Trimming removed 5 bases from V and 6 bases from J, with 13 bases in between. The CDR3 nucleotides are TGTGCCAGCAGCCTAAGCCTAGGTGCCGGGGAGCTGTTTTTT. This translates into CASSLSLGAGELFF.

The chain employs TRBV5-1 and TRBJ2-2, with 9 bases matching TRBD1. The CDR3 runs to 16 residues. V gave up 4 bases and J gave up 7 bases; unmatched junction bases: 11. Germline CDR1 is SGHRS and CDR2 is YFSETQ. CDR3 in DNA: TGCGCCAGCAGCCTACGACCGGGACAGGGTGTCGGGGAGCTGTTTTTT. Encoded protein: CASSLRPGQGVGELFF.